This T cell receptor beta chain was profiled in a study of T cells expressing NK-cell markers. Study context: The TCR beta repertoires were obtained from sorted CD3+CD56+NKG2C+, CD3+CD56+NKG2C- and CD3+CD56-NKG2C+ T cells.

About this clonotype: Antigen specificity is unknown.

Findings and limits, study-wide: Evidence did not settle whether expanded NKG2C+ T cell clones targeted HCMV. Also leading the CD3+CD56-NKG2C+ fraction in a few donors were these clonotypes.

The TCR beta cDNA came from 5'RACE template switching with UMIs. After re-calling the 5' RACE reads, TCRdb lists one entry per CDR3 protein, DNA absent. Here the sample table reports roughly 5,400 distinct CDR3 sequences. Germline V gene lookup returns CDR1 MDHEN and CDR2 SYDVKM. The CDR3 is made up of 17 amino acids. The V gene is TRBV28, the J gene TRBJ2-3; lacking DNA, the TRBD2 call made by TCRdb goes unchecked. This clonotype was sampled from a man aged 18 to 29 in good health. The specimen was blood T cells: a sorted CD56 or NKG2C T cell subset, CD4+ or CD8+ T cells, or bulk PBMC T cells (not recorded which). CDR3 region: CASSLSLAGVGADTQYF.